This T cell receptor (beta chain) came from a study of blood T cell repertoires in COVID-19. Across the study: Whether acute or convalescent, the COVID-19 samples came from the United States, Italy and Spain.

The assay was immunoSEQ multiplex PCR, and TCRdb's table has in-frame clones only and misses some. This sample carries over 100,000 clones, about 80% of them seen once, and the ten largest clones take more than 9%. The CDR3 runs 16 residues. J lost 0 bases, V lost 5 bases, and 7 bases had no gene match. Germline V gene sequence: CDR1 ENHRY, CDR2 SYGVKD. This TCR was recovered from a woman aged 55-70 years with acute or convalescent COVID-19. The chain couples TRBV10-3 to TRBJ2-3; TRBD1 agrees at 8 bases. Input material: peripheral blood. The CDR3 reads CAISPTGGLSTDTQYF. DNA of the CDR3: TGTGCCATCAGTCCAACAGGGGGTCTTAGCACAGATACGCAGTATTTT.